The rows below give T cell receptor beta chains drawn from one sample of a study of cytomegalovirus exposure and HLA in healthy donors. The table came from immunoSEQ multiplex PCR; TCRdb's copy has only in-frame clones and leaves some out. The table shows 150,000 to 200,000 clones, with over 70% occurring only once. Material for sequencing was PBMCs. The receptors here all came from a young woman in good health and CMV-seropositive. Both conserved end residues are part of each CDR3. Fields, in order: clone size, J gene, V gene, D gene, CDR3 protein, CDR3 DNA. A D gene is named only where the DNA matches it firmly. Only some rows state a clone size, as once, few, many or a class for expanded clones.

NA | TRBJ2-1 | TRBV4-1 | NA | CASSPQGTSYNEQFF | TGCGCCAGCAGCCCCCAGGGGACCTCCTACAATGAGCAGTTCTTC
few | TRBJ2-3 | TRBV14 | NA | CASSLDSSTDTQYF | TGTGCCAGCAGCCTAGACAGTTCCACAGATACGCAGTATTTT
NA | TRBJ1-3 | TRBV2 | NA | CASRPDSSGNTIYF | TGTGCCAGCAGACCGGACAGCTCTGGAAACACCATATATTTT
NA | TRBJ1-2 | TRBV30 | NA | CAWSEGDGYTF | TGTGCCTGGAGTGAAGGGGATGGCTACACCTTC
NA | TRBJ1-1 | TRBV7-8 | TRBD1 | CASSLEGQRYEAFF | TGTGCCAGCAGCTTAGAGGGACAGAGATATGAAGCTTTCTTT
NA | TRBJ1-2 | TRBV19 | TRBD1 | CASLSTGGRGYGYTF | TGTGCCAGCCTATCGACAGGGGGCAGGGGCTATGGCTACACCTTC
NA | TRBJ2-7 | TRBV5-6 | NA | CASSLRGLTYEQYF | TGTGCCAGCAGCTTGCGGGGTCTCACCTACGAGCAGTACTTC
NA | TRBJ1-1 | TRBV11-3 | NA | CASSFSGNTEAFF | TGTGCCAGCAGCTTTTCCGGGAACACTGAAGCTTTCTTT
NA | TRBJ1-6 | TRBV6-4 | NA | CASSDRGGNSPLHF | TGTGCCAGCAGTGATCGTGGAGGGAATTCACCCCTCCACTTT
once | TRBJ2-1 | TRBV5-4 | TRBD2 | CASSRTSGAQHEQFF | TGTGCCAGCAGCAGAACTAGCGGGGCCCAGCATGAGCAGTTCTTC
NA | TRBJ2-5 | TRBV7-6 | TRBD2 | CASSRTSGGASRETQYF | TGTGCCAGCAGCCGGACTAGCGGGGGGGCGTCCCGAGAGACCCAGTACTTC
NA | TRBJ1-4 | TRBV28 | NA | CASSGTEKLFF | TGTGCCAGCAGTGGGACAGAAAAACTGTTTTTT
NA | TRBJ2-3 | TRBV10-3 | NA | CAISESGPPGTDTQYF | TGTGCCATCAGTGAGTCGGGCCCCCCTGGGACAGATACGCAGTATTTT
NA | TRBJ2-1 | TRBV29-1 | TRBD2 | CSSPGTSLTNEQFF | TGCAGCTCACCCGGGACTAGCCTCACCAATGAGCAGTTCTTC
NA | TRBJ2-5 | TRBV30 | NA | CATHSSVGDQYF | TGTGCCACTCACTCCTCTGTTGGAGACCAGTACTTC
NA | TRBJ2-1 | TRBV1 | NA | CTSSDSGGAREQFF | TGCACCAGCAGCGACAGCGGGGGGGCGAGAGAGCAGTTCTTC
NA | TRBJ1-2 | TRBV19 | TRBD1 | CASSWGTGANYGYTF | TGTGCCAGTAGTTGGGGGACAGGGGCTAACTATGGCTACACCTTC
NA | TRBJ2-2 | TRBV5-4 | NA | CASSLEGLNTGELFF | TGTGCCAGCAGCTTGGAGGGGTTGAACACCGGGGAGCTGTTTTTT
few | TRBJ2-7 | TRBV18 | NA | CASSLGTFAAPSYEQYF | TGTGCCAGCTCTCTGGGGACATTCGCCGCCCCTTCCTACGAGCAGTACTTC
NA | TRBJ2-2 | TRBV6-5 | TRBD1 | CASSRDRDTGELFF | TGTGCCAGCAGTAGGGACAGGGACACCGGGGAGCTGTTTTTT
NA | TRBJ1-3 | TRBV6-1 | NA | CASSGNVAGVTGNTIYF | TGTGCCAGCAGTGGAAACGTAGCAGGGGTGACTGGAAACACCATATATTTT
NA | TRBJ2-5 | TRBV7-9 | NA | CTSSFSRGGTQYF | TGTACCAGCAGCTTTTCTCGAGGGGGGACCCAGTACTTC
NA | TRBJ2-1 | TRBV4-1 | TRBD2 | CASSKGVAGGHSYNEQFF | TGCGCCAGCAGCAAAGGGGTAGCGGGGGGCCACTCCTACAATGAGCAGTTCTTC
NA | TRBJ2-2 | TRBV5-1 | TRBD2 | CASSFSGGAAGELFF | TGCGCCAGCAGCTTTAGCGGGGGGGCCGCCGGGGAGCTGTTTTTT
NA | TRBJ1-5 | TRBV4-1 | NA | CAITSEATQYSNQPQHF | TGCGCCATTACCTCGGAGGCCACACAATATAGCAATCAGCCCCAGCATTTT
NA | TRBJ2-1 | TRBV27 | TRBD2 | CASSIGLAGYNEQFF | TGTGCCAGCAGTATCGGACTAGCGGGGTACAATGAGCAGTTCTTC
NA | TRBJ2-3 | TRBV9 | TRBD2 | CASSETSGGSDTQYF | TGTGCCAGCAGCGAAACTAGCGGGGGGTCAGATACGCAGTATTTT
NA | TRBJ1-2 | TRBV2 | NA | CASEGEEVYGYTF | TGTGCCAGCGAAGGCGAAGAGGTCTATGGCTACACCTTC
NA | TRBJ2-2 | TRBV18 | NA | CASSPKATRGTGELFF | TGTGCCAGCTCACCTAAGGCGACGCGGGGCACCGGGGAGCTGTTTTTT
NA | TRBJ2-1 | TRBV5-1 | NA | CASSWVTGNNEQFF | TGCGCCAGCAGCTGGGTCACAGGAAACAATGAGCAGTTCTTC
NA | TRBJ1-4 | TRBV13 | NA | CASSFGQNPTNEKLFF | TGTGCCAGCAGCTTTGGACAGAACCCAACTAATGAAAAACTGTTTTTT
NA | TRBJ2-5 | TRBV5-4 | TRBD2 | CASSPSGGATETQYF | TGTGCCAGCAGCCCGAGCGGGGGGGCCACAGAGACCCAGTACTTC
few | TRBJ1-3 | TRBV9 | NA | CASSVATRAGDTIYF | TGTGCCAGCAGCGTAGCTACTCGGGCGGGGGACACCATATATTTT
NA | TRBJ1-1 | TRBV7-3 | TRBD1 | CASSSHRGTEAFF | TGTGCCAGCAGCTCGCACAGGGGAACTGAAGCTTTCTTT
NA | TRBJ1-1 | TRBV30 | NA | CALQGLNTEAFF | TGTGCCTTACAGGGACTGAACACTGAAGCTTTCTTT
NA | TRBJ1-2 | TRBV4-2 | TRBD1 | CASSQDKGAVTEGYTF | TGTGCCAGCAGCCAAGATAAGGGGGCCGTAACGGAAGGCTACACCTTC
NA | TRBJ2-1 | TRBV5-1 | TRBD2 | CASSPLIAGGTYNEQFF | TGCGCCAGCAGCCCACTAATAGCGGGGGGTACCTACAATGAGCAGTTCTTC
NA | TRBJ2-5 | TRBV6-1 | NA | CASSESLLQETQYF | TGTGCCAGCAGTGAATCCCTACTACAAGAGACCCAGTACTTC
once | TRBJ2-1 | TRBV9 | NA | CASSVSAAGWSYNEQFF | TGTGCCAGCAGCGTAAGTGCGGCGGGGTGGTCCTACAATGAGCAGTTCTTC
NA | TRBJ1-2 | TRBV30 | NA | CAGIQGAYGYTF | TGTGCCGGGATACAGGGAGCCTATGGCTACACCTTC
NA | TRBJ2-3 | TRBV19 | NA | CASSMSRVDTQYF | TGTGCCAGTAGTATGAGCAGGGTCGATACGCAGTATTTT
NA | TRBJ1-1 | TRBV14 | NA | CASSSTENTEAFF | TGTGCCAGCAGCTCCACAGAGAACACTGAAGCTTTCTTT
NA | TRBJ1-5 | TRBV7-9 | TRBD1 | CASSSLTGGAGQPQHF | TGTGCCAGCAGCTCATTAACAGGGGGCGCGGGTCAGCCCCAGCATTTT
NA | TRBJ2-5 | TRBV18 | NA | CASLDSFQETQYF | TGTGCCAGCCTAGACAGTTTCCAAGAGACCCAGTACTTC
NA | TRBJ1-6 | TRBV9 | NA | CASSVGATNSPLHF | TGTGCCAGCAGCGTAGGCGCAACTAATTCACCCCTCCACTTT
NA | TRBJ2-2 | TRBV19 | NA | CASSILAGASTGELFF | TGTGCCAGTAGTATCCTTGCGGGGGCCTCCACCGGGGAGCTGTTTTTT
once | TRBJ2-3 | TRBV30 | TRBD2 | CAWRLGIGEGYTQYF | TGTGCCTGGAGACTAGGGATTGGGGAGGGTTATACGCAGTATTTT
few | TRBJ1-6 | TRBV7-2 | TRBD1 | CASSPTGTENSPLHF | TGTGCCAGCAGCCCAACCGGGACAGAGAATTCACCCCTCCACTTT
NA | TRBJ1-2 | TRBV5-4 | TRBD1 | CASSFPRTGDYGYTF | TGTGCCAGCAGCTTCCCCCGGACAGGGGACTATGGCTACACCTTC
NA | TRBJ1-2 | TRBV19 | NA | CASKEANYGYTF | TGTGCCAGTAAGGAGGCGAACTATGGCTACACCTTC
NA | TRBJ1-1 | TRBV19 | NA | CASTGYTEAFF | TGTGCCAGTACCGGGTACACTGAAGCTTTCTTT
once | TRBJ1-3 | TRBV20-1 | NA | CSAIQGYTIYF | TGCAGTGCTATCCAGGGCTACACCATATATTTT
NA | TRBJ2-3 | TRBV2 | TRBD2 | CASRGLAGEHTDTQYF | TGTGCCAGCAGGGGACTAGCGGGGGAACACACAGATACGCAGTATTTT